This T cell receptor (beta chain) was sequenced during a study of cytomegalovirus exposure and HLA in healthy donors. Notes on this clone: Its antigen is undetermined.

Germline assignment: CDR1 LNHDA and CDR2 SQIVND (reference sequence). Losses at the gene ends were 7 bases for V and 8 bases for J; bases not matched to a gene: 13. The CDR3 sequence is 15 residues long. Primers included in the PCR were 60 Vbeta and 13 Jbeta primers. Profiling relied on immunoSEQ multiplex PCR, and the TCRdb table lists in-frame clones only, not all of them. The table shows about 99,000 clones, with about three quarters occurring only once. General study points: After further analysis at a later stage, 16,951 TCR beta sequences were associated with HLA alleles at 0.05 false discovery rate.

This TCR came from a man between 60 and 75 years old in good health and CMV-seropositive. The V and J genes are TRBV19 and TRBJ1-2; 10 positions agree with TRBD1. Sample: PBMCs. The CDR3 is CASTVTGQGHSGYTF. In DNA form, the CDR3 reads TGTGCCAGTACCGTTACGGGACAGGGGCACTCAGGCTACACCTTC.